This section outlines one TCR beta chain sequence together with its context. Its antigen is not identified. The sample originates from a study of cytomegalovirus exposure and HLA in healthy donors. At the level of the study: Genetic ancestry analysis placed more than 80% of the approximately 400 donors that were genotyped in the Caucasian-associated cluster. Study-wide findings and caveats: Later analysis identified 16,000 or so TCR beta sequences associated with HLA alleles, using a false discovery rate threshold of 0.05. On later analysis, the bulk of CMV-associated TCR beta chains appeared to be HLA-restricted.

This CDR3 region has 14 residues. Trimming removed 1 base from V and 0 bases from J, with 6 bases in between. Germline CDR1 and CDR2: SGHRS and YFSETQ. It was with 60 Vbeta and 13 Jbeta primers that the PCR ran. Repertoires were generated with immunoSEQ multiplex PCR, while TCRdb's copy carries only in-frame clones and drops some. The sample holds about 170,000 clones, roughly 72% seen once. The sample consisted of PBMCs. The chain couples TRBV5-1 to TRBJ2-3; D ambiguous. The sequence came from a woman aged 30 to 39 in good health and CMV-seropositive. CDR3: CASSLKSSTDTQYF. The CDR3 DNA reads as TGCGCCAGCAGCTTGAAATCTAGCACAGATACGCAGTATTTT.